The 29 T cell receptor beta chains below all came from one sample that was sequenced in a study of OX40 agonist ivuxolimab in advanced cancers. TCRdb's copy holds only in-frame clones and misses some; the assay was immunoSEQ multiplex PCR. The sample carries tens of thousands of clones, roughly 90% recorded once. Source: CD4+ or CD8+ T cells sorted from blood, taken in a trial of the OX40 agonist ivuxolimab. The receptor source for this set is an adult with an advanced solid tumor such as melanoma, head and neck, liver or kidney cancer.

V is TRBV20-1 and J is TRBJ2-5; a weak D match, TRBD1 (6 bases). TRBJ2-7 explains the end of the DNA better; the J call may be wrong. The CDR3 is 11 residues long. Germline lookup yields CDR1 DFQATT and CDR2 SNEGSKA (reference sequence). CDR3 loop: CSARAGDEQYF. As DNA, the CDR3 is TGCAGTGCTAGGGCAGGGGACGAGCAGTACTTC.

The chain links TRBV5-8 to TRBJ2-6, with a weak D call TRBD2 (5 bases). Germline V gene sequence: CDR1 SGHTS, CDR2 YDEGEE. The CDR3 is 17 residues long. Trimming cost V 0 bases and J 4 bases, with 14 bases left between them. The CDR3 coding sequence is TGTGCCAGCAGCTTGGCCCTGGGCTCGGGAGGGGCCAACGTCCTGACTTTC. Residues: CASSLALGSGGANVLTF.

Here the CDR3 reads CASTLQGNEQFF. DNA of the CDR3: TGTGCCAGCACCCTACAGGGCAATGAGCAGTTCTTC. The chain recombines TRBV2 with TRBJ2-1, with a weak D call TRBD1 (6 bases). The CDR3 is 12 residues long. V was shortened by 7 bases and J by 6 bases, with 10 bases between the two germline ends. The germline CDR1 and CDR2 sequences are SNHLY and FYNNEI.

This chain uses TRBV29-1 with TRBJ2-3; D unresolved. CDR1 and CDR2 from the germline V gene are SQVTM and ANQGSEA. V dropped 8 bases and J dropped 3 bases, with 9 bases sitting between them. The CDR3 is made up of 11 amino acids. Here the CDR3 reads CSSTSTDTQYF. The DNA for the CDR3 is TGCAGCTCGACGTCGACAGATACGCAGTATTTT.

The chain employs TRBV10-3 and TRBJ2-5; the match to TRBD1 covers 7 bases. The end of the DNA is better explained by TRBJ2-7, so the J call may be wrong. Germline V gene lookup returns CDR1 ENHRY and CDR2 SYGVKD. The CDR3 has 15 residues. CDR3 protein: CAISDPGTATYEQYF. CDR3 DNA sequence: TGTGCCATCAGTGACCCCGGGACAGCCACCTACGAGCAGTACTTC.

The V gene is TRBV19, the J gene TRBJ2-1; D gene unclear. The germline V gene has CDR1 LNHDA and CDR2 SQIVND (reference sequence). The ends were cut back, 3 bases at V and 2 bases at J, with 8 bases in the middle. CDR3 length: 14 residues. The CDR3 here is CASSIRRAYNEQFF. The DNA of the CDR3 is TGTGCCAGTAGTATTCGTAGGGCCTACAATGAGCAGTTCTTC.

This clone showed up just a few times. The chain joins TRBV6-1 to TRBJ2-1; 8 nucleotides agree with TRBD2. Germline V gives CDR1 MNHNS, CDR2 SASEGT. The CDR3 contains 15 residues. V shed 4 bases and J 7 bases; nucleotides not matched to a gene: 9. CDR3 region: CASSGAASGWNEQFF. The CDR3 DNA reads as TGTGCCAGCAGTGGCGCGGCTAGCGGGTGGAATGAGCAGTTCTTC.

The chain recombines TRBV18 with TRBJ1-3, with 7 bases aligning to TRBD1. The CDR3 is made up of 14 amino acids. J gave up 4 bases and V 3 bases, and 3 bases lay outside the gene matches. CDR1 is KGHSH, CDR2 LQKENI, per germline. The CDR3 DNA reads as TGTGCCAGCTCACCGACAGGGTGGGGAAACACCATATATTTT. It yields the protein CASSPTGWGNTIYF.

The rearrangement links TRBV2 to TRBJ1-5; D is unclear. V was trimmed by 4 bases and J by 5 bases, leaving 12 bases between them. The CDR3 spans 14 residues. Germline V gene sequence: CDR1 SNHLY, CDR2 FYNNEI. The DNA of the CDR3 is TGTGCCAGCAGTGGAGTGGAACTGGATCAGCCCCAGCATTTT. Translated: CASSGVELDQPQHF.

In this sample, this clone is medium-sized (0.01 to 0.1%). V is TRBV5-8 and J is TRBJ1-5; D might be TRBD1 (5 bases). Germline CDR1 SGHTS, CDR2 YDEGEE. The CDR3 loop spans 15 amino acids. Deletions cut 4 bases from V and 4 bases from J, with 15 bases between. For the CDR3, the DNA is TGTGCCAGCAGCCAAGGGACGGTGGGTAATCAGCCCCAGCATTTT. Amino acids: CASSQGTVGNQPQHF.

V usage is TRBV6-4 and J usage is TRBJ1-2; 9 bases match TRBD1. Germline V CDR1 and CDR2: MRHNA, SNTAGT. CDR3 length: 13 amino acids. With 6 bases clipped from V and 5 bases from J, the junction kept 4 bases outside the gene matches. CDR3 nucleotide sequence: TGTGCCAGCAGCCGGGACAGGGATTATGGCTACACCTTC. Translating it yields CASSRDRDYGYTF.

The chain is built from TRBV4-2 and TRBJ2-7; 7 bases map to TRBD1. V shed 0 bases, J shed 1 base, and the junction held 9 bases outside the gene matches. Germline CDR1 reads LGHNA; CDR2 reads YNFKEQ. The CDR3 is 17 residues long. The CDR3 sequence is CASSQELVTTGSYEQYF. The DNA for the CDR3 is TGTGCCAGCAGCCAAGAATTGGTCACGACAGGGTCCTACGAGCAGTACTTC.

The CDR3 DNA is TGCGCCAGCAGCGGGACAGGGTTTAACACTGAAGCTTTCTTT. It is translated as CASSGTGFNTEAFF. This rearrangement joins TRBV5-1 to TRBJ1-1, with TRBD1 identical over 9 bases. Trimming removed 4 bases from V and 2 bases from J; junction bases left unmatched: 3. The CDR3 loop spans 14 amino acids. CDR1 is SGHRS, CDR2 YFSETQ, per germline.

V usage is TRBV2 and J usage is TRBJ1-1; D uncertain. V shed 6 bases and J shed 2 bases, with 10 bases lying between them. In germline, CDR1 is SNHLY, CDR2 FYNNEI. The CDR3 extends over 13 amino acids. This chain's CDR3 is CASSTDVNTEAFF. The CDR3 DNA reads TGTGCCAGCAGCACCGACGTTAACACTGAAGCTTTCTTT.

The V gene is TRBV27, the J gene TRBJ1-5, with D unclear. V lost 1 base and J 5 bases, leaving 18 bases between the germline ends. The length of the CDR3 is 17 residues. CDR1 is MNHEY, CDR2 SMNVEV, per germline (reference sequence). CDR3 sequence (DNA): TGTGCCAGCAGTTTATTTCCTGCCGGGAAGGAGGATCAGCCCCAGCATTTT. This gives the protein CASSLFPAGKEDQPQHF.

The V gene is TRBV27, the J gene TRBJ1-4; the D gene is possibly TRBD1 (5 bases). Germline V lookup: CDR1 MNHEY, CDR2 SMNVEV (reference sequence). V was shortened by 6 bases and J by 8 bases, with 13 bases between the two germline ends. This CDR3 is 13 amino acids long. The CDR3 nucleotides are TGTGCCAGCAGGTTCAGGGAGAGGGAAAAACTGTTTTTT. Amino acids: CASRFREREKLFF.

The chain recombines TRBV7-2 with TRBJ2-5, with D unresolved. The CDR3 contains 15 residues. CDR1 SGHTA and CDR2 FQGNSA come from the germline V gene. The V gene lost 6 bases and the J gene lost 4 bases, with 18 bases spanning the gap. The DNA of the CDR3 is TGTGCCAGCAGAGCTAGTGCAGCCAACCGAGAGACCCAGTACTTC. Translation gives CASRASAANRETQYF.

The chain uses TRBV27 and TRBJ1-3; D might be TRBD1 (5 bases). The length of the CDR3 is 13 residues. The germline V gene encodes CDR1 MNHEY and CDR2 SMNVEV (reference sequence). V lost 3 bases and J lost 2, with 5 bases in between. CDR3 residues: CASSLGAGNTIYF. The CDR3 nucleotides read TGTGCCAGCAGTTTGGGGGCTGGAAACACCATATATTTT.

The chain links TRBV4-1 to TRBJ1-5; D unresolved. CDR3 length equals 13 residues. Trimming removed 2 bases from V and 7 bases from J, with 9 bases in between. CDR1 MGHRA and CDR2 YSYEKL come from the germline V gene. CDR3 region: CASSQPTYQPQHF. Here the CDR3 DNA reads TGCGCCAGCAGCCAACCCACCTACCAGCCCCAGCATTTT.

CDR3 in amino acids: CASSWTTASYEQYF. Written as DNA, the CDR3 is TGTGCCAGCAGTTGGACCACTGCGTCCTACGAGCAGTACTTC. The chain combines TRBV28 with TRBJ2-7; the D is unclear. The V and J ends lost 4 bases and 1 base respectively, with 11 bases between them. Looked up from germline, CDR1 is MDHEN and CDR2 is SYDVKM. The CDR3 is 14 residues long.

This clone came up once. The chain uses TRBV6-6 and TRBJ1-1, with D unresolved. V was pared by 7 bases and J by 2 bases, with 8 bases between. The V gene's germline CDR1 is MNHNY and CDR2 SVGAGI (reference sequence). The CDR3 has 12 amino acids. The CDR3 DNA sequence: TGTGCCAGCAATCCGGACAACACTGAAGCTTTCTTT. It codes for CASNPDNTEAFF.

V gene TRBV19 combines with J gene TRBJ2-2; D perhaps matches TRBD1 (7 bases). The length of the CDR3 is 14 residues. Per the germline V gene, CDR1 is LNHDA and CDR2 is SQIVND (reference sequence). V dropped 6 bases and J dropped 6 bases, with 14 bases sitting between them. CDR3 DNA: TGTGCCAGTAGGCTAGACAGGGAGGCCGGGGAGCTGTTTTTT. This encodes CASRLDREAGELFF.

This chain links TRBV4-1 with TRBJ2-7; 10 bases match TRBD2. The CDR3 has 16 amino acids. The germline V gene has CDR1 MGHRA and CDR2 YSYEKL. The ends lost 3 bases at V and 1 base at J; junction bases unmatched: 6. The CDR3 region has the DNA TGCGCCAGCAGCCAGGCCACTAGCGGGATTTCCTACGAGCAGTACTTC. Its protein is CASSQATSGISYEQYF.

In its sample, this clone ranks as medium-sized (0.01 to 0.1%). This chain uses TRBV6-4 with TRBJ2-3; 12 bases are a match to TRBD1. CDR3 length equals 15 residues. Germline trimming cut 2 bases from V and 4 bases from J; bases unmatched to any gene: 1. Germline-derived CDR1 and CDR2 are MRHNA and SNTAGT. As DNA, the CDR3 is TGTGCCAGCAGTGACGGGACAGGGGGCGCAGATACGCAGTATTTT. Translation: CASSDGTGGADTQYF.

The chain carries TRBV7-8 and TRBJ1-4, with D perhaps matching TRBD1 (6 bases). Trimming removed 11 bases at V and 5 bases at J, with 12 bases between. This CDR3 contains 12 residues. Germline CDR1 SGHVS, CDR2 FQNEAQ. CDR3 sequence: CAAGTRNEKLFF. DNA of the CDR3: TGTGCCGCGGGGACAAGGAATGAAAAACTGTTTTTT. The complete variable domain, with remaining parts taken from reference TRBV7-8 and TRBJ1-4, reads GAGVSQSPRYKVAKRGQDVALRCDPISGHVSLFWYQQALGQGPEFLTYFQNEAQLDKSGLPSDRFFAERPEGSVSTLKIQRTQQEDSAVYLCAAGTRNEKLFFGSGTQLSVL.

J is TRBJ1-4 and V is TRBV27, with D uncertain. The CDR3 loop spans 15 amino acids. V dropped 2 bases and J dropped 7 bases, with 14 bases sitting between them. The germline CDR1 and CDR2 sequences are MNHEY and SMNVEV (reference sequence). CDR3 nucleotide sequence: TGTGCCAGCAGTTTACAGGCGAAATTGGGTGAAAAACTGTTTTTT. This translates into CASSLQAKLGEKLFF.

V usage is TRBV5-4 and J usage is TRBJ2-5, with D possibly matching TRBD1 (6 bases). The closer fit of TRBJ2-7 to the DNA end suggests the J call may be wrong. CDR3 size: 15 residues. Germline assignment: CDR1 SGHNT and CDR2 YYREEE (reference sequence). CDR3 coding DNA: TGTGCCAGCAGTCTCCGAGGGGGTGGCGTCTACGAGCAGTACTTC. Its protein is CASSLRGGGVYEQYF.

This sequence joins TRBV2 and TRBJ2-2; D remains ambiguous. With 3 bases removed from V and 7 bases from J, the gap between germline ends came to 12 bases. The germline V gene has CDR1 SNHLY and CDR2 FYNNEI. The CDR3 contains 14 residues. The CDR3 DNA is TGTGCCAGCAGTGAGATGGGTTTCAGCGGGGAGCTGTTTTTT. Protein product: CASSEMGFSGELFF.

The rearrangement links TRBV30 to TRBJ2-7, with 7 bases aligning to TRBD1. The CDR3 length is 12 residues. From germline, CDR1 is GTSNPN and CDR2 SVGIG (reference sequence). The ends lost 0 bases at V and 4 bases at J; junction bases unmatched: 0. This CDR3 is CAWSVQGYEQYF. In DNA, the CDR3 is TGTGCCTGGAGTGTACAGGGGTACGAGCAGTACTTC.